The 25 T cell receptor beta chains reported below all come from one sample, sequenced in a study of Graves' ophthalmopathy and Graves' hyperthyroidism. Investigators amplified TCR beta CDR3 regions from RNA transcripts. HTBI-primed first-round RT-PCR preceded second-round multiplex PCR. TCRdb recomputed calls from the multiplex PCR reads with MiXCR, one row per CDR3 protein. In the table there are fewer than 400,000 distinct CDR3 sequences, about a sixth of which are singletons. What was sequenced was peripheral blood. These receptors originate from a woman in her late teens or twenties with Graves' ophthalmopathy.

This clonotype was counted at least ten times. V and J are TRBV12-3 or TRBV12-4 and TRBJ2-2; 10 bases map to TRBD2. CDR3 size: 16 residues. Trimming took 1 base from V and 8 from J; bases not matched to a gene: 7. Here the CDR3 DNA reads TGTGCCAGCAGTTTAGGCGCTAGCGGGGGACCAGGGGAGCTGTTTTTT. This sequence encodes CASSLGASGGPGELFF.

The table lists this clonotype with many counts. The V and J genes are TRBV6-5 and TRBJ2-5; 8 bases agree with TRBD1. In germline, CDR1 is MNHEY, CDR2 SVGAGI. The CDR3 totals 17 residues. V dropped 10 bases and J dropped 5; count of bases not matched to a gene: 21. The CDR3 DNA sequence: TGTGCCACTGGGGGCTTTGTCCAGGGGGCCCTCGGGGAGACCCAGTACTTC. Its protein is CATGGFVQGALGETQYF.

This clonotype was found many times. The V call is TRBV19, the J call TRBJ1-5; D is unclear. From germline, CDR1 is LNHDA and CDR2 SQIVND (reference sequence). The length of the CDR3 is 14 residues. V shed 6 bases and J shed 0 bases, with 9 bases lying between them. DNA of the CDR3: TGTGCCAGTAGCAACCAAGATAGCAATCAGCCCCAGCATTTT. Translating it yields CASSNQDSNQPQHF.

Details on this clonotype: With a much larger clone just one base away, this may be a read error. The chain is built from TRBV6-4 and TRBJ2-7, with D unclear. The CDR3 is 14 residues long. The germline V gene encodes CDR1 MRHNA and CDR2 SNTAGT. Trimming removed 6 bases at V and 0 bases at J, with 12 bases between. The CDR3 sequence is CASSLGLDSYEQYF. CDR3 bases: TGTGCCAGCAGCTTAGGCCTGGACTCCTACGAGCAGTACTTC.

This clonotype was observed at least ten times. This CDR3 is CASSVGRGPLHF. For the CDR3, the DNA is TGCGCCAGCAGCGTCGGACGTGGACCCCTCCACTTT. V gene TRBV10-1 combines with J gene TRBJ1-6; D remains unclear. The germline gives CDR1 WNHNN, CDR2 SYGVQD (reference sequence). V was cut by 6 bases and J by 12 bases, with 12 bases left in between. This CDR3 has 12 amino acids.

This clonotype was counted at least ten times. The chain couples TRBV19 to TRBJ1-5; D is unclear. CDR1 and CDR2 from the germline V gene are LNHDA and SQIVND (reference sequence). V was pared by 10 bases and J by 0 bases, with 16 bases between. The length of the CDR3 is 15 residues. This CDR3 reads CATNQGFNSNQPQHF. CDR3 bases: TGTGCCACAAACCAAGGGTTTAATAGCAATCAGCCCCAGCATTTT.

This clonotype was recorded at least ten times. The chain recombines TRBV28 with TRBJ2-7; perhaps TRBD2 as D (6 bases). The germline CDR1 and CDR2 sequences are MDHEN and SYDVKM. V was clipped by 5 bases and J by 0 bases, with 14 bases between them. This CDR3 spans 15 amino acids. Written as DNA, the CDR3 is TGTGCCAGCAGTCTCACGGGGGAGAGCTCCTACGAGCAGTACTTC. It codes for CASSLTGESSYEQYF.

The CDR3 bases are TGTGCCAGTAGTATAGGGACAGGGCTACACTACGAGCAGTACTTC. Amino acid sequence: CASSIGTGLHYEQYF. The gene calls are TRBV19 and TRBJ2-7; 8 nucleotides match TRBD1. Germline V gives CDR1 LNHDA, CDR2 SQIVND (reference sequence). This CDR3 is built from 15 residues. The V gene end was trimmed by 1 base and the J gene end by 3 bases; junction bases not matched to a gene: 5. Full variable domain (remainder filled in from reference TRBV19 and TRBJ2-7): DGGITQSPKYLFRKEGQNVTLSCEQNLNHDAMYWYRQDPGQGLRLIYYSQIVNDFQKGDIAEGYSVSREKKESFPLTVTSAQKNPTAFYLCASSIGTGLHYEQYFGPGTRLTVT.

At least ten counts were recorded for this clonotype. The rearrangement links TRBV12-3 or TRBV12-4 to TRBJ2-5, with D possibly matching TRBD2 (6 bases). Trimming left V 4 bases short and J 3 bases short, with 12 bases between. This CDR3 is 14 amino acids long. In DNA, the CDR3 is TGTGCCAGCAGTTCATCGGGCGGGGAAGAGACCCAGTACTTC. Protein product: CASSSSGGEETQYF.

This clonotype has more than one count but fewer than ten. Since a much larger clone is just one base distant, this may be a read error. The CDR3 DNA is TGTGCCAGCAGTTTACAGGGCCAAGAGACCCAGTACTTC. Protein: CASSLQGQETQYF. V and J are TRBV12-3 or TRBV12-4 and TRBJ2-5; possible D gene TRBD1, 5 bases. Trimming cost V 2 bases and J 1 base, with 5 bases left between them. This CDR3 is 13 amino acids long.

The table lists this clonotype with many counts. The chain joins TRBV9 to TRBJ1-6; D is ambiguous. Between the trimmed V and J ends, which lost 0 bases and 9 bases, there was a span of 16 bases. This CDR3 is built from 16 residues. CDR1 is SGDLS, CDR2 YYNGEE, per germline. CDR3: CASSVGGSVNSSPLHF. DNA of the CDR3: TGTGCCAGCAGCGTAGGGGGTTCGGTAAATTCTTCACCCCTCCACTTT.

This clonotype occurred many times. V is TRBV27 and J is TRBJ1-5; TRBD1 might be the D (5 bases). The germline V gene has CDR1 MNHEY and CDR2 SMNVEV (reference sequence). The CDR3 is 15 residues long. Deletions cut 2 bases from V and 3 bases from J, with 11 bases between. The CDR3 loop reads CASSLGWGYNQPQHF. CDR3 coding DNA: TGTGCCAGCAGTTTAGGTTGGGGGTACAATCAGCCCCAGCATTTT.

Ten or more counts support this clonotype. The V gene is TRBV19, the J gene TRBJ1-1; 9 nucleotides agree with TRBD1. The CDR3 covers 14 residues. V lost 5 bases and J lost 3; bases outside the gene matches: 4. Germline V gene data show CDR1 as LNHDA and CDR2 as SQIVND (reference sequence). The CDR3 nucleotides are TGTGCCAGTAGTCGGGACAGGGCTGACACTGAAGCTTTCTTT. This gives the protein CASSRDRADTEAFF.

This clonotype was counted at least ten times. V is TRBV7-2 and J is TRBJ2-5; D call uncertain. From germline, CDR1 is SGHTA and CDR2 FQGNSA. The CDR3 extends over 14 amino acids. V was trimmed by 1 base and J by 6 bases, leaving 12 bases between them. CDR3 sequence reads: CASSLGLGLQTQYF. The CDR3 nucleotides read TGTGCCAGCAGCTTAGGTTTGGGTTTACAGACCCAGTACTTC.

This clonotype was observed many times. The chain links TRBV12-3 or TRBV12-4 to TRBJ1-1; D is possibly TRBD1 (6 bases). The CDR3 runs 14 residues. The germline V and J ends were trimmed by 7 bases and 1 base, with 13 bases remaining between them. In nucleotides, the CDR3 is TGTGCCAGCACTACTCAAGGGGGGAACACTGAAGCTTTCTTT. This translates into CASTTQGGNTEAFF.

This clonotype was seen ten or more times. This chain links TRBV11-2 with TRBJ2-7; D uncertain. V lost 3 bases, J lost 1 base, and 13 bases lay in between. Germline CDR1 SGHAT, CDR2 FQNNGV. The CDR3 is 15 residues long. The CDR3 loop is CASSFIRAGSYEQYF. In DNA, the CDR3 is TGTGCCAGCAGCTTTATTCGGGCAGGTTCCTACGAGCAGTACTTC.

This chain links TRBV7-8 with TRBJ1-1; tentative D call: TRBD1 (5 bases). CDR1 is SGHVS, CDR2 FQNEAQ, per germline. V lost 1 base and J lost 4, with 13 bases in between. This CDR3 comprises 15 residues. The CDR3 sequence: CASSLVQGLGTEAFF. CDR3 in DNA: TGTGCCAGCAGCTTAGTCCAGGGATTGGGCACTGAAGCTTTCTTT.

CDR3 bases: TGTGCCAGTAGTAATGGGAGAAAGAACACTGAAGCTTTCTTT. Amino acid sequence: CASSNGRKNTEAFF. The rearrangement links TRBV19 to TRBJ1-1; D unresolved. Germline V CDR1 and CDR2: LNHDA, SQIVND (reference sequence). Trimming removed 4 bases at V and 1 base at J, with 10 bases between. The CDR3 runs 14 residues.

This clonotype appeared many times. The chain is built from TRBV5-1 and TRBJ1-6; 9 bases are a match to TRBD1. Trimming took 3 bases from V and 7 from J; bases not matched to a gene: 5. Germline lookup yields CDR1 SGHRS and CDR2 YFSETQ. The CDR3 is 15 residues long. The CDR3: CASSWDRAGNSPLHF. The CDR3 bases are TGCGCCAGCAGCTGGGACAGGGCTGGGAATTCACCCCTCCACTTT.

At least ten counts were recorded for this clonotype. The V and J genes are TRBV18 and TRBJ1-1, with D perhaps TRBD1 (5 bases). V lost 3 bases and J 3 bases, leaving 14 bases between the germline ends. The germline V gene has CDR1 KGHSH and CDR2 LQKENI. The CDR3 is 15 amino acids. CDR3 sequence reads: CASSPPAGSDTEAFF. The DNA of the CDR3 is TGTGCCAGCTCACCCCCGGCAGGGTCGGACACTGAAGCTTTCTTT.

The chain recombines TRBV12-3 or TRBV12-4 with TRBJ1-1; D gene uncertain. Trimming removed 6 bases from V and 0 bases from J, with 8 bases in between. This CDR3 is 13 amino acids long. The CDR3 sequence is CASRTKMNTEAFF. The CDR3 nucleotides are TGTGCCAGCAGAACCAAGATGAACACTGAAGCTTTCTTT.

This chain connects TRBV24-1 to TRBJ1-1; 7 bases align to TRBD1. Germline V lookup: CDR1 KGHDR, CDR2 SFDVKD. J lost 3 bases, V lost 6 bases, and 6 bases had no gene match. This CDR3 is built from 14 residues. CDR3 sequence: CATSPGGSYTEAFF. CDR3 DNA: TGTGCCACCAGTCCAGGGGGATCGTACACTGAAGCTTTCTTT.

The sample holds many counts of this clonotype. The chain combines TRBV7-2 with TRBJ2-5; 8 positions agree with TRBD2. This CDR3 region has 14 residues. With V trimmed by 3 bases and J by 4 bases, 4 bases remained unmatched. CDR1 and CDR2 (germline): SGHTA, FQGNSA. The CDR3: CASSLGTSPETQYF. The CDR3 bases are TGTGCCAGCAGCTTGGGGACTAGTCCAGAGACCCAGTACTTC.

The table lists this clonotype with many counts. The chain is built from TRBV4-3 and TRBJ1-1, with no clear D. There are 14 residues in the CDR3. Germline CDR1 and CDR2: LGHNA and YSLEER. The germline V and J ends were trimmed by 4 bases and 6 bases, with 15 bases remaining between them. Here the CDR3 DNA reads TGCGCCAGCAGCCCCCACACTGGGGAAGCTGAAGCTTTCTTT. Translated, it gives CASSPHTGEAEAFF.

This clonotype has ten or more counts. The V call is TRBV6-2 or TRBV6-3, the J call TRBJ2-5; D gene ambiguous. Trimming left V 0 bases short and J 5 bases short, with 10 bases between. This CDR3 region has 14 residues. CDR1 is MNHEY and CDR2 is SVGEGT in the germline V gene. The CDR3 here is CASSYSTREETQYF. CDR3 in DNA: TGTGCCAGCAGTTACTCGACCCGCGAGGAGACCCAGTACTTC.